The source of this T cell receptor (beta chain) is a study of blood T cell repertoires in COVID-19. As for the study in general: The United States, Italy and Spain were the sources of the acute and convalescent COVID-19 samples.

V was clipped by 0 bases and J by 1 base, with 13 bases between them. The length of the CDR3 is 16 residues. Germline V gene sequence: CDR1 SGDLS, CDR2 YYNGEE. The method was immunoSEQ multiplex PCR; TCRdb's version includes in-frame clones alone and lacks a portion of them. This table holds approximately 250,000 clones, about 89% found once. The chain carries TRBV9 and TRBJ1-1; D is perhaps TRBD1 (5 bases). This sequence was found in a woman aged 60-75 years who had recovered from COVID-19. What was sequenced was peripheral blood. The CDR3 loop reads CASSVGLGDWNTEAFF. CDR3 nucleotides: TGTGCCAGCAGCGTAGGTTTAGGGGATTGGAACACTGAAGCTTTCTTT.